One sample yielded the 10 T cell receptor beta chains listed below, sequenced in a study of identical twins. One entry per CDR3 protein, called by TCRdb with MiXCR from the 5' RACE reads. The table includes 400,000 to 500,000 distinct CDR3 sequences, approximately 14% detected once. This same sample was also part of a study on yellow fever vaccine responses in identical twins.

The specimen sequenced was CD4+ T cells sorted from blood. These receptors originate from a woman aged 18-30 years in good health.

In this sample, this clonotype turned up a few times. The V and J genes are TRBV20-1 and TRBJ2-5, with D perhaps given as TRBD1 or TRBD2 (5 bases each). The CDR3 is made up of 13 amino acids. Germline lookup yields CDR1 DFQATT and CDR2 SNEGSKA (reference sequence). Deletions cut 6 bases from V and 2 bases from J, with 13 bases between. The chain's CDR3 is CSAPRGSQETQYF. CDR3 in DNA: TGCAGTGCACCCCGGGGCAGTCAAGAGACCCAGTACTTC.

The rearrangement joins TRBV28 to TRBJ2-7; D perhaps matches TRBD2 (6 bases). The V gene lost 6 bases and the J gene lost 0 bases, with 21 bases spanning the gap. Looked up from germline, CDR1 is MDHEN and CDR2 is SYDVKM. There are 17 residues in the CDR3. CDR3 loop: CASSFDPLAKSSYEQYF. The CDR3 region has the DNA TGTGCCAGCAGCTTCGACCCTCTAGCGAAGAGCTCCTACGAGCAGTACTTC.

The chain links TRBV6-1 to TRBJ2-2; 9 bases fit TRBD1. The trim removed 6 bases at V and 1 base at J, leaving 3 bases unmatched. The CDR3 contains 15 residues. CDR1 is MNHNS and CDR2 is SASEGT in the germline V gene. The CDR3 sequence: CASSWDRVNTGELFF. As DNA, the CDR3 is TGTGCCAGCAGCTGGGACAGGGTGAACACCGGGGAGCTGTTTTTT.

The CDR3 DNA is TGTGCCAGCAGCCAACCCTCGGATTCAGCGGGTGGATACGAGCAGTACTTC. As protein: CASSQPSDSAGGYEQYF. The genes are TRBV4-2 and TRBJ2-7; D is possibly TRBD2 (6 bases). Trimming took 2 bases from V and 4 from J, leaving 21 bases between them. The CDR3 is 17 residues long. Germline V CDR1 and CDR2: LGHNA, YNFKEQ.

This clonotype was found a few times. The CDR3 spells CASSRKTSGGETQYF. The CDR3 nucleotides read TGTGCCAGCAGTCGTAAGACTAGCGGGGGAGAGACCCAGTACTTC. The V gene is TRBV12-3 or TRBV12-4, the J gene TRBJ2-5; 12 bases align to TRBD2. With V trimmed by 5 bases and J by 4 bases, 5 bases remained unmatched. The CDR3 spans 15 residues.

The gene calls are TRBV21-1 and TRBJ2-7; the listed D gene, TRBD2, was not tested against the DNA. TRBV21-1 has pseudogene status. This CDR3 contains 15 residues. The CDR3 DNA reads TGTGCCAGCAGCAAAGCCGGGACTAGCGGCTACGAGCAGTACTTC. It codes for CASSKAGTSGYEQYF.

The chain has TRBV18 and TRBJ2-3; 7 bases line up with TRBD2. Germline CDR1 and CDR2: KGHSH and LQKENI. The CDR3 extends over 16 amino acids. V trimming: 2 bases; J trimming: 2 bases; junction bases outside the gene matches: 7. The CDR3 protein is CASSPSLAVITDTQYF. CDR3 DNA sequence: TGTGCCAGCTCACCATCCCTAGCGGTGATCACAGATACGCAGTATTTT. Using reference TRBV18 and TRBJ2-3 for the parts outside the CDR3, the full variable domain is NAGVMQNPRHLVRRRGQEARLRCSPMKGHSHVYWYRQLPEEGLKFMVYLQKENIIDESGMPKERFSAEFPKEGPSILRIQQVVRGDSAAYFCASSPSLAVITDTQYFGPGTRLTVL.

The gene calls are TRBV5-8 and TRBJ1-1; 7 bases map to TRBD1. Trimming took 4 bases from V and 2 from J; bases not matched to a gene: 5. CDR3 length: 14 amino acids. Germline V lookup: CDR1 SGHTS, CDR2 YDEGEE. The CDR3: CASSRDRANTEAFF. CDR3 DNA: TGTGCCAGCAGCCGCGACAGGGCTAACACTGAAGCTTTCTTT.

This clonotype has only a few counts. The rearrangement uses TRBV7-2 and TRBJ1-1, with TRBD1 as a possible D gene (5 bases). Trimming stripped 2 bases from V and 0 bases from J, with 16 bases between. Germline CDR1 is SGHTA and CDR2 is FQGNSA. CDR3 length equals 17 residues. CDR3 sequence: CASSLSSGRVLNTEAFF. CDR3 bases: TGTGCCAGCAGCTTAAGCTCGGGGCGGGTGTTGAACACTGAAGCTTTCTTT. The full variable domain, its missing parts supplied by reference TRBV7-2 and TRBJ1-1, is GAGVSQSPSNKVTEKGKDVELRCDPISGHTALYWYRQSLGQGLEFLIYFQGNSAPDKSGLPSDRFSAERTGGSVSTLTIQRTQQEDSAVYLCASSLSSGRVLNTEAFFGQGTRLTVV.

The sample holds a few counts of this clonotype. This rearrangement joins TRBV20-1 to TRBJ2-4, with 7 positions matching TRBD1. The ends lost 3 bases at V and 1 base at J; junction bases unmatched: 12. The CDR3 length is 17 residues. CDR1 and CDR2 from the germline V gene are DFQATT and SNEGSKA (reference sequence). The CDR3 protein is CSASRDTGAIAKNIQYF. In nucleotides, the CDR3 is TGCAGTGCTAGTAGGGATACAGGGGCCATTGCCAAAAACATTCAGTACTTC.